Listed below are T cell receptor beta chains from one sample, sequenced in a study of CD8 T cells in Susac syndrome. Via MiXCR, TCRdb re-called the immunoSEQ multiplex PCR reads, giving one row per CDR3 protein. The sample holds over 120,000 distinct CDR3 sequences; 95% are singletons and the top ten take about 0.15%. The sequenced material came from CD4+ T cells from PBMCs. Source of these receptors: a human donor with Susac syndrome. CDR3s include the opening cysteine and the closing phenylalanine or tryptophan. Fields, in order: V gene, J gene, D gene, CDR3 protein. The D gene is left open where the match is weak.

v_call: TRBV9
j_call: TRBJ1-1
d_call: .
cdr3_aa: CASSSGADTEAFF

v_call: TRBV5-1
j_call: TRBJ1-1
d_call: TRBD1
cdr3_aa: CASSPGTGNTEAFF

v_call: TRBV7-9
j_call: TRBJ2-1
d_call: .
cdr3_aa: CASSPGRDWGNEQFF

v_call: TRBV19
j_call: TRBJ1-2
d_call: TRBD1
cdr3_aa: CASNRGQSLYGYTF

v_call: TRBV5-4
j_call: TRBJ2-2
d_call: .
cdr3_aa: CASSHKQQRNTGELFF

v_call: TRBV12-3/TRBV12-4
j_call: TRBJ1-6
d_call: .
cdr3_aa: CASSLGRGNNSPLHF

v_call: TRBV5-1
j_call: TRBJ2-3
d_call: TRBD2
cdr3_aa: CASSGRTSGFTDTQYF

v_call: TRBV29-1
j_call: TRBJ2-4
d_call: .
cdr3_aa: CSVQAKKNIQYF

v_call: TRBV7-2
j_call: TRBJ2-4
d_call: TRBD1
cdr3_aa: CASSLAYRGQPKNIQYF

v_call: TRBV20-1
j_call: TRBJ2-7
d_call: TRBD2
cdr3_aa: CSGTPGGEAEQYF

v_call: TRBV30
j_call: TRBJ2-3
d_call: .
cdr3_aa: CAWSVASANTQYF

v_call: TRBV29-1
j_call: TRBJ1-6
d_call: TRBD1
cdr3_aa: CSVKGQRDSALHF

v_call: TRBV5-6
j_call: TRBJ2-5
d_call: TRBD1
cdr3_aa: CASSLDRGRKETQYF

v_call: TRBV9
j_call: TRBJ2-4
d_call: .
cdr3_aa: CASSVSPLRASSNIQYF

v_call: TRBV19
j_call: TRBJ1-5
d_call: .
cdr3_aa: CASSMEGNQPQHF

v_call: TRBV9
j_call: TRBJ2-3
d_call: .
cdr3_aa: CASSHPGPIDTQYF

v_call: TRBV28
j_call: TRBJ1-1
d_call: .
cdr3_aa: CASSSQARPTEAFF

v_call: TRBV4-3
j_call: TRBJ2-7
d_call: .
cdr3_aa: CASSRNPGGMEQYF

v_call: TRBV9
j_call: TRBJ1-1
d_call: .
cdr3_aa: CASSVVTGNTEAFF

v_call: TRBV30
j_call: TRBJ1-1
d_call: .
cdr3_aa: CAWSVLRGGEAFF

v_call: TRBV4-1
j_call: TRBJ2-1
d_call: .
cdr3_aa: CASSQEAVVGVQFF

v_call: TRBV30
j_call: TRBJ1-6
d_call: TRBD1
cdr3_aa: CAWSRTGSNSPLHF

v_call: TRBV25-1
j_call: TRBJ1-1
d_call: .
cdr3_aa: CASSEKSSSSPEAFF

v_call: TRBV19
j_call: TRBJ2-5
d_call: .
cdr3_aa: CASSIGGRGETQYF

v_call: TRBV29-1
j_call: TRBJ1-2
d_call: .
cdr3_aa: CSGEIPTGGGYTF

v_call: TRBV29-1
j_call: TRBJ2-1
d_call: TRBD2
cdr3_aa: CSVDRRGDNEQFF

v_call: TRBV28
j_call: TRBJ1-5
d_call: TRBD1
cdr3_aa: CASRGQAAPQHF

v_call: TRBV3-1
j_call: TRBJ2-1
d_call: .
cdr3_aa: CASSQVVDFEQFF

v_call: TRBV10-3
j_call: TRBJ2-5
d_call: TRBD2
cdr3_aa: CAAGLAGGETQYF